These 2 T cell receptor beta chains share one sample of origin, sequenced in a study of T cell changes during pregnancy in multiple sclerosis. The method was immunoSEQ multiplex PCR; TCRdb's version includes in-frame clones alone and lacks a portion of them. This table holds about 93,000 clones, 75% to 95% found once. Material: peripheral blood, obtained before pregnancy. The receptors come from a female donor with multiple sclerosis, enrolled in a pregnancy study.

This chain joins TRBV27 and TRBJ2-2; no clear D. The germline CDR1 and CDR2 sequences are MNHEY and SMNVEV (reference sequence). The CDR3 length is 13 residues. Trimming took off 7 bases at V and 4 bases at J, with 10 bases between the two ends. Here the CDR3 DNA reads TGTGCCAGCACCGAGCGACTCACCGGGGAGCTGTTTTTT. It yields the protein CASTERLTGELFF.

The chain employs TRBV29-1 and TRBJ2-5; 13 positions agree with TRBD2. The CDR3 contains 14 residues. Germline CDR1 is SQVTM and CDR2 is ANQGSEA. The junction had 2 bases not matched to a gene; V was cut back by 3 bases and J by 4 bases. The CDR3 DNA sequence: TGCAGCGTTGAGGGACTAGCGGGATCAGAGACCCAGTACTTC. Translated: CSVEGLAGSETQYF. The complete variable domain, with remaining parts taken from reference TRBV29-1 and TRBJ2-5, reads SAVISQKPSRDICQRGTSLTIQCQVDSQVTMMFWYRQQPGQSLTLIATANQGSEATYESGFVIDKFPISRPNLTFSTLTVSNMSPEDSSIYLCSVEGLAGSETQYFGPGTRLLVL.